Presented here are 3 T cell receptor beta chains from one specimen sequenced in a study of Ad26.COV2.S vaccination and SARS-CoV-2 variants. Treatment defined: some 20 received Ad26.COV2.S at low or high dose, single or two shots; 5 received placebo; per-sample allocation not given. Collection of samples fell on day 63 after the first vaccine or placebo injection. Clones were sequenced by immunoSEQ multiplex PCR, and TCRdb holds only the in-frame ones, with some missing. The profile covers some 340,000 clones, with around four fifths appearing a single time and around 2.2% taken by the ten largest. Here the sequenced sample was peripheral blood, taken in a trial of Ad26.COV2.S vaccine versus placebo. Every receptor here comes from a person aged 18-65 years who received the Ad26.COV2.S COVID-19 vaccine or a placebo.

The chain carries TRBV24-1 and TRBJ2-7; 8 bases are a match to TRBD2. Germline V CDR1 and CDR2: KGHDR, SFDVKD. The CDR3 is 16 residues long. After removal of 8 bases from V and 3 bases from J, the junction contained 14 bases not matched to a gene. The CDR3 loop reads CATNRSKGAGGYEQYF. The CDR3 DNA sequence: TGTGCCACCAATAGGTCAAAAGGGGCGGGGGGCTACGAGCAGTACTTC.

This CDR3 reads CASSLGRAVGNTEAFF. The CDR3 nucleotides read TGCGCCAGCAGCTTGGGCAGGGCTGTTGGGAACACTGAAGCTTTCTTT. The gene calls are TRBV5-1 and TRBJ1-1, with a tentative D call TRBD1 (5 bases). Trimming stripped 0 bases from V and 1 base from J, with 13 bases between. Germline loops: CDR1 SGHRS, CDR2 YFSETQ. The CDR3 contains 16 residues.

This clone appeared a single time. V usage is TRBV3-1 (or the pseudogene TRBV3-2) and J usage is TRBJ1-2; 10 bases map to TRBD1. CDR1 LGHDT and CDR2 YNNKEL come from the germline V gene (reference sequence). The CDR3 extends over 13 amino acids. Trimming took 2 bases from V and 12 from J; bases not matched to a gene: 6. The chain's CDR3 is CASSQIGTGAHTF. As DNA, the CDR3 is TGTGCCAGCAGCCAAATCGGGACAGGGGCCCACACCTTC.